These 9 T cell receptor beta chains share one sample of origin, sequenced in a study of post-analysis software for immune sequencing data. These receptors have no known antigen. Unique molecular identifiers were carried by the TCR beta cDNA libraries. Each CDR3 protein is one row after TCRdb ran MiXCR on the PCR reads. The repertoire has 700,000 to 900,000 distinct CDR3 sequences, under 60% of them found once; the top ten carry 4% to 5%. Findings of the study overall: The study found TRBV5-6, TRBV5-1 and TRBV20-1 among about five TRBV segments more frequent in patients than controls.

What was sequenced was blood. The receptor set was obtained from a girl aged 5-17 years with multiple sclerosis.

The gene calls are TRBV29-1 and TRBJ1-2, with D unresolved. Germline CDR1 and CDR2: SQVTM and ANQGSEA. The CDR3 consists of 12 residues. The ends were cut back, 6 bases at V and 0 bases at J, with 8 bases in the middle. CDR3 nucleotide sequence: TGCAGCGTCGGGTGGGCTAACTATGGCTACACCTTC. This translates into CSVGWANYGYTF.

The chain couples TRBV9 to TRBJ2-7; D is possibly TRBD1 or TRBD2 (5 bases each). This CDR3 contains 14 residues. In germline, CDR1 is SGDLS, CDR2 YYNGEE. V was shortened by 4 bases and J by 3 bases, with 14 bases between the two germline ends. The CDR3 DNA sequence: TGTGCCAGCAGCCCCTGGGGGACGGACTACGAGCAGTACTTC. Its protein is CASSPWGTDYEQYF.

The rearrangement joins TRBV7-3 to TRBJ2-1; D ambiguous. The CDR3 totals 14 residues. Between the trimmed V and J ends, which lost 5 bases and 6 bases, there was a span of 14 bases. Germline CDR1 and CDR2: SGHTA and FQGTGA. The CDR3, as DNA: TGTGCCAGCAGCCCAGAACAGTTTACCAATGAGCAGTTCTTC. Protein product: CASSPEQFTNEQFF.

The chain links TRBV14 to TRBJ1-4; D is unclear. This CDR3 comprises 15 residues. V was pared by 4 bases and J by 1 base, with 10 bases between. The germline CDR1 and CDR2 sequences are SGHDN and FVKESK. CDR3 in DNA: TGTGCCAGCAGCCGGTTCAGAGGAACTAATGAAAAACTGTTTTTT. This sequence encodes CASSRFRGTNEKLFF.

This clonotype was seen a few times. The chain combines TRBV29-1 with TRBJ2-1; possibly TRBD2 for D (6 bases). CDR3 size: 13 residues. Germline V gene sequence: CDR1 SQVTM, CDR2 ANQGSEA. V was clipped by 4 bases and J by 9 bases, with 16 bases between them. The CDR3: CSVVGGIDAEQFF. The CDR3 DNA reads as TGCAGCGTTGTAGGCGGGATCGATGCTGAGCAGTTCTTC.

The chain links TRBV9 to TRBJ2-1; the D is unclear. There are 14 residues in the CDR3. Germline values: CDR1 SGDLS, CDR2 YYNGEE. Trimming shortened V by 0 bases and J by 5 bases, and 9 bases separated the two germline ends. This chain's CDR3 is CASSVGSADNEQFF. CDR3 DNA: TGTGCCAGCAGCGTAGGGAGCGCAGACAATGAGCAGTTCTTC.

The V call is TRBV15, the J call TRBJ2-5; 8 nucleotides align to TRBD2. The CDR3 is 15 residues long. V lost 5 bases, J lost 5 bases, and 10 bases stayed unmatched. Germline-derived CDR1 and CDR2 are LNHNV and YYDKDF (reference sequence). CDR3 amino acids: CATSDAGGGFETQYF. Written as DNA, the CDR3 is TGTGCCACCAGCGACGCGGGGGGCGGTTTTGAGACCCAGTACTTC.

This clonotype has a handful of counts. This chain uses TRBV5-1 with TRBJ2-7; D possibly uses TRBD1 or TRBD2 (5 bases each). Trimming took 0 bases from V and 7 from J, leaving 14 bases between them. The germline gives CDR1 SGHRS, CDR2 YFSETQ. The CDR3 has 14 amino acids. In DNA, the CDR3 is TGCGCCAGCAGCTTGGGAGGGGCCCTCTTGGAGCAGTACTTC. It codes for CASSLGGALLEQYF.

This clonotype was observed a few times. The CDR3 coding sequence is TGTGCCAGCAGTTCAGAGGCAGGGAGTTTCCTCGGCTACACCTTC. This sequence encodes CASSSEAGSFLGYTF. The genes are TRBV7-9 and TRBJ1-2; TRBD1 is a possible D gene (5 bases). This CDR3 comprises 15 residues. Germline CDR1 and CDR2: SEHNR and FQNEAQ (reference sequence). Trimming stripped 6 bases from V and 8 bases from J, with 22 bases between.